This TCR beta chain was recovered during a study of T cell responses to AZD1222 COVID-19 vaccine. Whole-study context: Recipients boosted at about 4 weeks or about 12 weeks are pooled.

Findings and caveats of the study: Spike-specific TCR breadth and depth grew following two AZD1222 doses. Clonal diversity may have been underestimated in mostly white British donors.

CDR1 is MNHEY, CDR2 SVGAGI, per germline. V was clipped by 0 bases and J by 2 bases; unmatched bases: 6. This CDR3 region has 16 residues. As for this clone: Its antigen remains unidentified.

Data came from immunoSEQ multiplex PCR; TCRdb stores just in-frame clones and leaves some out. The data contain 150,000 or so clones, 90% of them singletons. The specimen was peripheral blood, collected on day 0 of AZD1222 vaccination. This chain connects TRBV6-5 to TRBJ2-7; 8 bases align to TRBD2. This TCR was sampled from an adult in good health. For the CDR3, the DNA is TGTGCCAGCAGTTACTCTAGCGGGACCGGAACCTACGAGCAGTACTTC. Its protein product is CASSYSSGTGTYEQYF.